This TCR beta chain was profiled in a study of identical twins (dated by TCRdb to the mid-2010s). Background for the entire study: The study deep-sequenced TCR alpha and beta repertoires from monozygotic twins, unrelated adults of various ages and cord blood to test whether fetal clonotypes persist. To rule out contamination, replicate twin experiments were performed at different times with different library preparation protocols.

The library was obtained by 5' RACE. Sequencing instrument: Illumina HiSeq 2000. A universal primer binding site was introduced by template switching, and a unique molecular identifier was present in the final cDNA, enabling accurate counting of TCR cDNA molecules. Specific primers in the conserved constant-segment region were used to synthesize first-strand cDNA for TCR alpha and beta chains. To control for contamination, each cDNA library was double barcoded with a SMART-Mk sample barcode plus Illumina barcodes. TruSeq adapter sequences, together with Illumina sample barcodes, were added in two successive PCR steps. The TCR alpha and beta cDNA libraries were sequenced on the Illumina HiSeq platform using custom primers. The authors' analysis ran thus. MiGEC processed the raw reads to extract unique molecular identifiers, while MiXCR was used to determine the CDR3 positions. For each individual, recombination models were inferred using an EM algorithm with the repgenHMM and IGoR tools. The analysis of shared clonotypes was done with the tcR package in R, with sharing normalized by the product of cloneset sizes. Out-of-frame nonproductive sequences were analyzed to study raw recombination free of thymic and clonal selection effects. The raw public reads went through TCRdb reprocessing: fastp at Q25, MiXCR clone calling, in-frame beta chains kept. Rows are combined by CDR3 protein, so each entry shows the most common genes and DNA. TCRdb's processing, not the authors', yielded these V and J calls. The sample table contains under 350,000 distinct CDR3 sequences; only one count was recorded for more than 8% of them. The ten top clones hold about 7.1% of the sample.

V lost 2 bases and J lost 2 bases, and the count of bases not matched to a germline gene is 2. The CDR3 sequence holds 13 residues, the cysteine and phenylalanine included. Only CDR3 DNA is held: 39 bases, read in frame from base 1. CDR1 DFQATT and CDR2 SNEGSKA were looked up in the germline V gene (reference sequence). Comments on this clonotype: Which antigen it targets is not known. Base qualities are not provided; no much larger clone lies one nucleotide away.

What the research found in general, with its limitations: Because the same donors could not be followed over many years, the conclusions relied on cross-sectional statistical analysis. Excess twin sharing in beta out-of-frame sequences was weaker because fewer shared sequences lowered the signal-to-noise ratio. Recombination models systematically underestimated out-of-frame TCR alpha sharing in monozygotic twins but agreed with sharing between unrelated individuals. Out-of-frame TCR alpha sequences shared between twins showed an excess of low generation-probability sequences compared with coincidental sharing between unrelated individuals. Zero-insertion analyses could be partly confounded by invariant T cells such as MAIT and iNKT, though diverse VJ usage argued against such confounding for most clonotypes. Abundant cord blood beta clonotypes carried fewer insertions; young adult naive repertoires showed a weaker similar trend, while memory repertoires showed none.

Every donor was a healthy Caucasian. The twin cohort comprised three pairs of female monozygotic twins, all aged roughly 18 to 30 years. Positive isolation kits from Invitrogen were used to isolate the CD4+ and CD8+ T cell populations. This same sample was also taken into another study, of yellow fever vaccine responses in identical twins. As that second paper reports: The authors reported that the T cell response to vaccination in identical twins appeared partly convergent and partly personalized. In the study, vaccine-responding T cell clones were precisely tracked in identical twins.

The TCR was taken from a woman in her late teens or twenties in good health. Sequencing was performed on CD8+ T cells sorted from blood. The sequence is built from TRBV20-1 and TRBJ2-7, with TRBD1 identical over 8 junction bases. DNA sequence: TGCAGTGCTAGACAGGGGGCGACCTACGAGCAGTACTTC. The encoded protein is CSARQGATYEQYF.